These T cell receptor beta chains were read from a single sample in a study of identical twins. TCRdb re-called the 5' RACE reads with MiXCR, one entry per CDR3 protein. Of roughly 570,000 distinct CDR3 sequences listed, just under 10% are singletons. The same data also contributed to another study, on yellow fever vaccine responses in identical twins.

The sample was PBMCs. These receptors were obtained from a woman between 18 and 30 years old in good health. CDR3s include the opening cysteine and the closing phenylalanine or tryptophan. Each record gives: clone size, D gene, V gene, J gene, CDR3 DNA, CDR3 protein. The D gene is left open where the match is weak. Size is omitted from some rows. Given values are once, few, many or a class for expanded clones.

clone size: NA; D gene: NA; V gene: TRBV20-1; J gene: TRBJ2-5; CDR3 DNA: TGCAGTGCTAGAGATCTACAGGGACCCCAAGAGACCCAGTACTTC; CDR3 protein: CSARDLQGPQETQYF
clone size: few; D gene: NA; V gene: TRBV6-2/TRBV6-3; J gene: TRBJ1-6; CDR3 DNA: TGTGCCAGCACCGTCGGGGCATCAAATTCACCCCTCCACTTT; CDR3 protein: CASTVGASNSPLHF
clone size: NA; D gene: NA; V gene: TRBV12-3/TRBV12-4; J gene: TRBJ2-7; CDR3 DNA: TGTGCCAGCAGTCTATTAGGCGGAGGGGGCGAGCAGTACTTC; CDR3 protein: CASSLLGGGGEQYF
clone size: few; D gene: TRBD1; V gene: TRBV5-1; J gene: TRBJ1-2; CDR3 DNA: TGCGCCAGCAGCTTGGCCAAGCAGGGGGACTATGGCTACACCTTC; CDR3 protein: CASSLAKQGDYGYTF
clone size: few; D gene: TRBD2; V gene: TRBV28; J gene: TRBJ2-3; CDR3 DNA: TGTGCCAGCAGTTTACTCGGACTAGCGGGGGGTCCAGATACGCAGTATTTT; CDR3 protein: CASSLLGLAGGPDTQYF
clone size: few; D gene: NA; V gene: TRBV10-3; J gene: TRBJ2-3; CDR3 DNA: TGTGCCATCAGTGAGCCGGGGGGGGGAGGGGGCGGCCATACGCAGTATTTT; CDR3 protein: CAISEPGGGGGGHTQYF
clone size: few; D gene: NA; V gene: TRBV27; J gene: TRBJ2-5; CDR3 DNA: TGTGCCAGCAGTCCCCAGGTGGCGGCCCAAGAGACCCAGTACTTC; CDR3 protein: CASSPQVAAQETQYF
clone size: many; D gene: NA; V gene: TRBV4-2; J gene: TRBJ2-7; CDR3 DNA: TGTGCCAGCAGCCAAGGCGGGGGACAGGCGCCGACCTACGAGCAGTACTTC; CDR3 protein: CASSQGGGQAPTYEQYF
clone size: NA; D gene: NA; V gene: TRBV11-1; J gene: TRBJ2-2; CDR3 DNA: TGTGCCAGCAGCCGAATGTGGGGCCCGATGAACACCGGGGAGCTGTTTTTT; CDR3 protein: CASSRMWGPMNTGELFF
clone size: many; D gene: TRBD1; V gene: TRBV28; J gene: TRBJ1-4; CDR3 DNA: TGTGCCAGCAGTACGACAGGGGTGAATGAAAAACTGTTTTTT; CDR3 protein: CASSTTGVNEKLFF
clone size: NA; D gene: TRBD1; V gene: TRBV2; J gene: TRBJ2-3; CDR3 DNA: TGTGCCAGCACCGGGACAGGGTACACAGATACGCAGTATTTT; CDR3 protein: CASTGTGYTDTQYF
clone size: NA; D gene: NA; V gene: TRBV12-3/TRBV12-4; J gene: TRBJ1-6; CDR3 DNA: TGTGCCAGCAGACAGACGGCCTCTGGGTCACCCCTCCACTTT; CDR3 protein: CASRQTASGSPLHF
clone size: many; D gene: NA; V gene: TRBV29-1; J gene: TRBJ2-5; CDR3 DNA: TGCAGCGTTGAAGAGAAACAGGGCTTGACTCTACAAGAGACCCAGTACTTC; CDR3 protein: CSVEEKQGLTLQETQYF
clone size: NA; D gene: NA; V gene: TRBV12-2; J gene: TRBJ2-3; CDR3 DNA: TGTGCAAGTCGCCCGAGGACCGTTCTCGCCTTTCCAACCCAATGCACAGATACGCAGTATTTT; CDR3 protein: CASRPRTVLAFPTQCTDTQYF
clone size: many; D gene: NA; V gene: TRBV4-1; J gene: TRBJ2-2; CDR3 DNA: TGCGCCAGCAGTCCGGGAACAATCACCGGGGAGCTGTTTTTT; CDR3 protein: CASSPGTITGELFF
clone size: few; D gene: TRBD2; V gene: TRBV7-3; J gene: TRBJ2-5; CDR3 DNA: TGTGCCAGCAGCCAGTTCCCGGGACTAGCGAAACAAGAGACCCAGTACTTC; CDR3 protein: CASSQFPGLAKQETQYF
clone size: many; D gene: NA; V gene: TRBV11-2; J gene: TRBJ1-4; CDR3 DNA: TGTGCCAGCAGCAGAGACTACAGGGTCAGAAATGAAAAACTGTTTTTT; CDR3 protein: CASSRDYRVRNEKLFF
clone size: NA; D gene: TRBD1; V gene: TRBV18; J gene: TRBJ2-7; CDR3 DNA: TGTGCCAGCTCACCCGACAGGGGATCTGCCGAGCAGTACTTC; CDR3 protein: CASSPDRGSAEQYF
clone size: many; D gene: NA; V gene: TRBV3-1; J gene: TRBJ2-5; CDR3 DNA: TGTGCCAGCAGCCAATGGGTCTCCGTTGAGACCCAGTACTTC; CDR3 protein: CASSQWVSVETQYF
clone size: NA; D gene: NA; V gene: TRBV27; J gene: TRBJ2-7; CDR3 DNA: TGTGCCAGCAGTTATGCAGAGAGCTCCTACGAGCAGTACTTC; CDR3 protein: CASSYAESSYEQYF
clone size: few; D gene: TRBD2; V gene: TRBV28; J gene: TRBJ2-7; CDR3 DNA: TGTGCCACGGGGACTACAGGACCCTACGAGCAGTACTTC; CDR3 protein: CATGTTGPYEQYF
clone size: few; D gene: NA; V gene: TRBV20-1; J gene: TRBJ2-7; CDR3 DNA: NA; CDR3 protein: CSARTFGSGPGQGLNTYEQYF
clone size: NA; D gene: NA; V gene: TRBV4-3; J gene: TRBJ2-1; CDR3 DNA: TGCGCCAGCAGCCTCGAGAGGGCTAGCGTCCCCTCATCTCCGTTCTTC; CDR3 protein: CASSLERASVPSSPFF
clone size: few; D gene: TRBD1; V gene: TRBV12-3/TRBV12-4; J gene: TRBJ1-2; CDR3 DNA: TGTGCCAGCAGCCCGGAGGGACAGGGGGAGTGGTATGGCTACACCTTC; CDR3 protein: CASSPEGQGEWYGYTF
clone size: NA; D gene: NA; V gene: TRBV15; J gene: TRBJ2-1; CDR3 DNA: TGTGCCACCAGCGGGCGCAATGAGCAGTTCTTC; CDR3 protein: CATSGRNEQFF
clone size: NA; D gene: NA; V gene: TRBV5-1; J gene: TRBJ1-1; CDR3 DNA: TGCGCCAGCAGCTTGGAGAGTCAAACTGAAGCTTTCTTT; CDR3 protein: CASSLESQTEAFF
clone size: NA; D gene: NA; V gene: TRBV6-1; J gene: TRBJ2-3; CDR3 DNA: TGTGCCAGCAGCCCACGGGGCGGGGGCACAGATACGCAGTATTTT; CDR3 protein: CASSPRGGGTDTQYF
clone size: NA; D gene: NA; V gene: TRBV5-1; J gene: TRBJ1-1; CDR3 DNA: TGCGCCAGCAGCTTGGTTTTAGGGAACACTGAAGCTTTCTTT; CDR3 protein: CASSLVLGNTEAFF
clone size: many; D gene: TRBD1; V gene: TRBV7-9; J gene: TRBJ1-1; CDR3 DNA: TGTGCCAGCAGCTTCCTAGAGACAGGGGGAGGAGCTTTCTTT; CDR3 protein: CASSFLETGGGAFF
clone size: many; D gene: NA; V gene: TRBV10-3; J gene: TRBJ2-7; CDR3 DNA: TGTGCCATCAGACTCGGGGGCCCAACCTACGAGCAGTACTTC; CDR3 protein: CAIRLGGPTYEQYF
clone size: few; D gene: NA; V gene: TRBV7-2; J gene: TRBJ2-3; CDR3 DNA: TGTGCCAGCAGCTCTAGACAGGCCACAGATACGCAGTATTTT; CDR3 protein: CASSSRQATDTQYF
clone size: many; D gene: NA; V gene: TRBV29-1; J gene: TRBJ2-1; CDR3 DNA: TGCAGCGTTGAAATGCCGACCTACAATGAGCAGTTCTTC; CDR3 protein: CSVEMPTYNEQFF
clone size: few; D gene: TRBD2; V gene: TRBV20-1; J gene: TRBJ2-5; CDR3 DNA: TGCAGTGCTAGAGACCCCAGCGGGGCCGAAGAGACCCAGTACTTC; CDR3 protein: CSARDPSGAEETQYF